The 22 T cell receptor beta chains below were found in one sample sequenced in a study of T cell repertoires in cytomegalovirus infection. TCRdb used MiXCR to reprocess the reads, holding one entry per CDR3 protein. The profile covers roughly 920,000 distinct CDR3 sequences, with 25% to 40% appearing a single time and about an eighth taken by the ten largest. These receptors' targets are unknown. The specimen was cultured CD8+ T cells from PBMCs, collected from culture after CMV antigen stimulation. All receptors come from a human donor in good health (CMV status not recorded). Some clones in this sample may be carry-over from other donors' samples.

This clonotype was detected only a few times. The genes are TRBV10-3 and TRBJ1-2, with 9 positions matching TRBD1. Trimming at V came to 5 bases and at J to 4 bases, leaving 8 bases not matched to a gene. CDR3 size: 15 residues. Per the germline V gene, CDR1 is ENHRY and CDR2 is SYGVKD. The CDR3 nucleotides are TGTGCCATCAGTTCTACAGGGGGCGGAGGCTATGGCTACACCTTC. As protein: CAISSTGGGGYGYTF.

This clonotype was counted only a few times. The genes are TRBV25-1 and TRBJ2-7; TRBD2 might be the D (5 bases). Trimming shortened V by 8 bases and J by 5 bases, and 16 bases separated the two germline ends. Per germline, CDR1 MGHDK and CDR2 SYGVNS. The CDR3 is 13 amino acids. Here the CDR3 reads CASASDPGNEQYF. CDR3 sequence (DNA): TGTGCCAGCGCCTCGGACCCGGGAAACGAGCAGTACTTC.

The rearrangement links TRBV7-6 to TRBJ2-1; 11 bases agree with TRBD2. Germline CDR1 reads SGHVS; CDR2 reads FNYEAQ. V shed 6 bases and J 2 bases; nucleotides not matched to a gene: 9. This CDR3 is built from 17 residues. The CDR3 bases are TGTGCCAGCAGGCATCTAGCGGGGGGCGGGACCTACAATGAGCAGTTCTTC. Protein product: CASRHLAGGGTYNEQFF.

This chain uses TRBV7-2 with TRBJ2-7; TRBD2 agrees at 8 bases. This CDR3 has 15 amino acids. Looked up from germline, CDR1 is SGHTA and CDR2 is FQGNSA. The trim removed 5 bases at V and 4 bases at J, leaving 10 bases unmatched. This CDR3 is CASSRYCGGFYEQYV. CDR3 sequence (DNA): TGTGCCAGCAGCCGCTATTGCGGGGGGTTTTACGAGCAGTACGTC.

This clonotype has more than one count but fewer than ten. V gene TRBV6-2 or TRBV6-3 combines with J gene TRBJ2-7; a possible D gene is TRBD1 (5 bases). V shed 5 bases and J shed 0 bases, with 11 bases lying between them. The germline CDR1 and CDR2 sequences are MNHEY and SVGEGT. CDR3 length equals 14 residues. The CDR3 sequence is CASSPRQSSYEQYV. Here the CDR3 DNA reads TGTGCCAGCAGTCCAAGACAGAGCTCCTACGAGCAGTACGTC.

J is TRBJ1-1 and V is TRBV7-9, with a tentative D call TRBD1 (6 bases). The CDR3 is 14 amino acids. Trimming removed 7 bases at V and 7 bases at J, with 19 bases between. CDR1 and CDR2 (germline): SEHNR, FQNEAQ (reference sequence). The CDR3 bases are TGTGCCAGCACTTTCAGGGGTCTTCAAGATGAAGCTTTCTTT. The encoded protein is CASTFRGLQDEAFF. Filled out from reference TRBV7-9 and TRBJ1-1, the complete variable domain reads DTGVSQNPRHKITKRGQNVTFRCDPISEHNRLYWYRQTLGQGPEFLTYFQNEAQLEKSRLLSDRFSAERPKGSFSTLEIQRTEQGDSAMYLCASTFRGLQDEAFFGQGTRLTVV.

This clonotype has at least ten counts. The chain is built from TRBV7-2 and TRBJ1-5, with a weak D call TRBD1 (6 bases). The CDR3 runs to 15 residues. Germline-derived CDR1 and CDR2 are SGHTA and FQGNSA. Trimming left V 4 bases short and J 7 bases short, with 17 bases between. This CDR3 reads CASSSGLGHTQPQHF. The CDR3 bases are TGTGCCAGCAGCTCAGGGCTGGGACACACGCAGCCCCAGCATTTT. The complete variable domain, with remaining parts taken from reference TRBV7-2 and TRBJ1-5, reads GAGVSQSPSNKVTEKGKDVELRCDPISGHTALYWYRQSLGQGLEFLIYFQGNSAPDKSGLPSDRFSAERTGGSVSTLTIQRTQQEDSAVYLCASSSGLGHTQPQHFGDGTRLSIL.

The V and J genes are TRBV15 and TRBJ2-5, with 7 bases fitting TRBD1. This CDR3 is 16 amino acids long. Germline CDR1 is LNHNV and CDR2 is YYDKDF (reference sequence). Trimming cost V 1 base and J 2 bases; bases outside gene matches: 7. The CDR3 spells CATSRAFRDSQETQYF. The CDR3 DNA sequence: TGTGCCACCAGCAGAGCCTTCCGGGACAGTCAAGAGACCCAGTACTTC. The full variable domain, rest sourced from reference TRBV15 and TRBJ2-5, is DAMVIQNPRYQVTQFGKPVTLSCSQTLNHNVMYWYQQKSSQAPKLLFHYYDKDFNNEADTPDNFQSRRPNTSFCFLDIRSPGLGDTAMYLCATSRAFRDSQETQYFGPGTRLLVL.

In this sample, this clonotype turned up many times. The V gene is TRBV7-6, the J gene TRBJ1-1; D gene uncertain. V lost 2 bases to trimming and J lost 6 bases, with 10 bases between them. CDR3 length: 13 residues. Germline V lookup: CDR1 SGHVS, CDR2 FNYEAQ. The CDR3 here is CASSLNPRPEAFF. CDR3 in DNA: TGTGCCAGCAGCTTAAATCCTCGGCCTGAAGCTTTCTTT.

This clonotype was seen more than once but under ten times. This rearrangement joins TRBV18 to TRBJ2-3, with a weak D call TRBD1 (6 bases). Germline loops: CDR1 KGHSH, CDR2 LQKENI. CDR3 length: 15 residues. V shed 0 bases and J shed 1 base, with 8 bases lying between them. The CDR3 nucleotides read TGTGCCAGCTCACCACCGGGGGCGGGCACAGATACGCAGTATTTT. Amino acid sequence: CASSPPGAGTDTQYF.

This clonotype was counted between two and nine times. The V and J genes are TRBV6-2 or TRBV6-3 and TRBJ2-7; D not certain. Germline V gene data show CDR1 as MNHEY and CDR2 as SVGEGT. This CDR3 has 14 amino acids. V gave up 0 bases and J gave up 7 bases, with 13 bases separating them. This CDR3 reads CASSYSIRNPEQYV. CDR3 coding DNA: TGTGCCAGCAGTTACTCGATCCGGAACCCGGAGCAGTACGTC.

The chain couples TRBV6-4 to TRBJ2-7; D might be TRBD2 (5 bases). Trimming pared 5 bases from V and 2 bases from J, leaving 28 bases between. CDR1 and CDR2 from the germline V gene are MRHNA and SNTAGT. The CDR3 runs 19 residues. CDR3 loop: CASSTLPDLNNGPTYEQYV. The CDR3 DNA reads as TGTGCCAGCAGTACTTTACCGGACTTAAATAATGGTCCTACCTACGAGCAGTACGTC.

A few counts support this clonotype. The CDR3 DNA is TGCGCCAGCAGCCAAGATCAGATGACTAGCGTTACCTACGAGCAGTACTTC. Its translation is CASSQDQMTSVTYEQYF. This sequence joins TRBV4-1 and TRBJ2-7; 8 nucleotides align to TRBD2. This CDR3 has 17 residues. The V and J ends lost 0 bases and 2 bases, in that order; junction bases with no gene match: 9. CDR1 and CDR2 (germline): MGHRA, YSYEKL.

This clonotype was seen only a few times. This chain links TRBV19 with TRBJ2-2; either TRBD1 or TRBD2 may fit D (5 bases each). The CDR3 loop spans 15 amino acids. Germline values: CDR1 LNHDA, CDR2 SQIVND (reference sequence). Trimming stripped 3 bases from V and 6 bases from J, with 14 bases between. The CDR3 bases are TGTGCCAGTAGTATGTACCTCATGGGGGCCGGGGAGCTGTTTTTT. Protein product: CASSMYLMGAGELFF.

This chain joins TRBV7-6 and TRBJ1-4, with D possibly being TRBD1 (6 bases). V was shortened by 5 bases and J by 0 bases, with 16 bases between the two germline ends. The germline V gene has CDR1 SGHVS and CDR2 FNYEAQ. The length of the CDR3 is 17 residues. The CDR3 region has the DNA TGTGCCAGCAGCCCCCAAACAGGGACCGCAACTAATGAAAAACTGTTTTTT. This gives the protein CASSPQTGTATNEKLFF.

This clonotype was picked up a small number of times. The V call is TRBV7-6, the J call TRBJ1-2, with 8 bases matching TRBD1. Germline CDR1 SGHVS, CDR2 FNYEAQ. V was clipped by 4 bases and J by 6 bases; unmatched bases: 7. The CDR3 loop spans 14 amino acids. The CDR3 loop reads CASSSRDRGDGYTF. For the CDR3, the DNA is TGTGCCAGCAGCTCCCGCGACAGGGGAGATGGCTACACCTTC.

J is TRBJ2-3 and V is TRBV6-5, with TRBD2 as a possible D gene (5 bases). The CDR3 is 15 residues long. Per germline, CDR1 MNHEY and CDR2 SVGAGI. Trimming removed 6 bases from V and 4 bases from J, with 17 bases in between. DNA of the CDR3: TGTGCCAGCAGCGGTGAAGCGGCGTGGGCAGATACGCAGTATTTT. Its translation is CASSGEAAWADTQYF.

This clonotype was seen a few times. The gene calls are TRBV27 and TRBJ2-7; 9 bases match TRBD1. The CDR3 has 14 amino acids. Germline assignment: CDR1 MNHEY and CDR2 SMNVEV (reference sequence). J was trimmed by 6 bases and V by 3 bases; bases with no gene match: 6. This chain's CDR3 is CASSFGTGSGEQYF. Here the CDR3 DNA reads TGTGCCAGCAGTTTTGGGACAGGGTCCGGCGAGCAGTACTTC.

In this sample, this clonotype turned up a few times. The rearrangement joins TRBV5-1 to TRBJ2-1; 10 bases agree with TRBD1. J gave up 6 bases and V 7 bases, and 7 bases lay outside the gene matches. The CDR3 covers 14 residues. The germline V gene encodes CDR1 SGHRS and CDR2 YFSETQ. CDR3 bases: TGCGCCAGCTCCCGGGACAGGGGAGGCAATGAGCAGTTCTTC. Translating it yields CASSRDRGGNEQFF.

This chain connects TRBV11-1 to TRBJ1-1; 10 nucleotides align to TRBD1. CDR1 and CDR2 from the germline V gene are SGHAT and FQDESV (reference sequence). This CDR3 has 15 amino acids. The ends lost 1 base at V and 5 bases at J; junction bases unmatched: 4. The CDR3 here is CASSLVGQGVTEAFF. In nucleotides, the CDR3 is TGTGCCAGCAGCTTAGTTGGACAGGGGGTAACTGAAGCTTTCTTT. Supplemented by reference TRBV11-1 and TRBJ1-1, the full variable domain reads EAEVAQSPRYKITEKSQAVAFWCDPISGHATLYWYRQILGQGPELLVQFQDESVVDDSQLPKDRFSAERLKGVDSTLKIQPAELGDSAMYLCASSLVGQGVTEAFFGQGTRLTVV.

This clonotype has only a few counts. The J gene is TRBJ2-5, the V gene TRBV6-1, with D possibly TRBD1 on 6 matching bases. This CDR3 has 17 amino acids. CDR1 and CDR2 (germline): MNHNS, SASEGT. V lost 8 bases and J 1 base, leaving 23 bases between the germline ends. CDR3 region: CASSNRGGPIGQETQYF. CDR3 sequence (DNA): TGTGCCAGCTCGAACAGAGGGGGACCCATTGGCCAAGAGACCCAGTACTTC.

The chain combines TRBV6-6 with TRBJ2-7; D uncertain. Trimming stripped 8 bases from V and 4 bases from J, with 15 bases between. The CDR3 sequence is 13 residues long. The germline CDR1 and CDR2 sequences are MNHNY and SVGAGI (reference sequence). In nucleotides, the CDR3 is TGTGCCAGCGTAGGGTCCCTAGGATACGAGCAGTACTTC. It specifies CASVGSLGYEQYF.